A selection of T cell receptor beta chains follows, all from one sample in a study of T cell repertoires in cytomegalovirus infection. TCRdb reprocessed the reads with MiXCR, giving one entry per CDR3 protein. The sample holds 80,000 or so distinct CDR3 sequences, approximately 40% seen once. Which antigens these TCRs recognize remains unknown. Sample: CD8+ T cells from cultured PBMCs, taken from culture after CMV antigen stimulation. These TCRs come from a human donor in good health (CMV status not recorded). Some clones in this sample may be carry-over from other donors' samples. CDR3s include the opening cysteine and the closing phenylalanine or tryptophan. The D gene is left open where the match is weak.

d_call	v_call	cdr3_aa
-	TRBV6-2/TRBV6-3	CASSYQGSYGYTF
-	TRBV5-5	CASSLFPATEAFF
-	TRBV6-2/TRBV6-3	CASRFNPTAPNTGELFF
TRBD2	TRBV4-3	CASSQMAPAGAPLRNNEQFF
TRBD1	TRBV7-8	CASSQPGQGGTDTQYF
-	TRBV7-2	CASSLNWGLGLKDNEQFF
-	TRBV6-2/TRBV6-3	CASSYRPPGPLQPQHF
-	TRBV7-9	CASSPPQGRYEQYF
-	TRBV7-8	CASSHPYLYQETQYF
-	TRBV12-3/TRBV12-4	CASSLNGENQPQHF
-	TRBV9	CASSGGRAPLHF
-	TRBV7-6	CASSLDQQIGYTF
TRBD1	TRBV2	CASVGTGAAYEQYF
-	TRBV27	CASSPLAGLANTEAFF
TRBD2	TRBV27	CASSPIGGMSSYEQYF
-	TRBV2	CASSEEVATDTQYF
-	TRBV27	CASRSGQYNEKLFF
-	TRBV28	CASSPRGRSPLHF
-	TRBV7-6	CASSSRGAGEQYF
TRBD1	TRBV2	CASSTQTGEYQPQHF
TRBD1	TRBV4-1	CASSQRTGDYEQYF
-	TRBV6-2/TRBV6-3	CASSYSRGETQYF
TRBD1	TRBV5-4	CASSLAARGDTEAFF
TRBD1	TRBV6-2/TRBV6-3	CASSYTHRQGTFNYGYTF
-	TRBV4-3	CASSQEARAYEQYF
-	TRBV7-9	CASSPAVGREAFNTEAFF
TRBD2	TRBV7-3	CASSFRASGGADSYNEQFF
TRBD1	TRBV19	CASSSQGATRGNQPQHF
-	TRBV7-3	CASSPGPGNTIYF
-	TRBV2	CASSEAPPGYSNQPQHF
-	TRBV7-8	CASSSGTLQETQYF
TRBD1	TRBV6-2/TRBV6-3	CASSSGQGAARGEQYF
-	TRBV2	CASKALPGPYEQYF
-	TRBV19	CASSPRTGRRRQPQHF
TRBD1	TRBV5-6	CASSIGTGISYNEQFF
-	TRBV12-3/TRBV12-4	CASSLAGLETQYF
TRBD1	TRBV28	CASSYQLDRGEQYF
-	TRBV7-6	CASSPRGSSGGTDTQYF
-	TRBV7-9	CASSLTRTDPYEQYF
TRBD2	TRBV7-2	CASSSWTSGDSYEQYF
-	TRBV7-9	CASTPSHSEQGERTQYF
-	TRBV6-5	CASSYLQGMHNEQFF
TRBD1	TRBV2	CASSGQGVSTDTQYF
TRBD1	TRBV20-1	CSASNRQGRLNTEAFF
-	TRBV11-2	CASSLGLSLDEQFF